Listed below are T cell receptor beta chains from one sample, sequenced in a study of shared clonotypes between healthy human individuals. Sequenced by immunoSEQ multiplex PCR; TCRdb stores in-frame clones only, minus some. The table includes roughly 500,000 clones, 76% detected once. Source material: PBMCs. The receptors were sampled from a woman between 35 and 50 years old in good health. Some clones in this sample may be carry-over from other donors' samples. The CDR3 runs from the conserved cysteine through the conserved F or W. The D gene is left open where the match is weak. Clone sizes are given selectively: once, few, many, or a class where the clone is expanded.

>-|TRBJ2-7|-|TRBV11-2
TGTGCCAGCAGCGCCGCAGGGGCATCCTACGAGCAGTACTTC
CASSAAGASYEQYF
>-|TRBJ1-5|-|TRBV27
TGTGCCAGCAGGCCTCAGGCCAGACACATTGATCAGCCCCAGCATTTT
CASRPQARHIDQPQHF
>-|TRBJ2-5|-|TRBV7-2
TGTGCCAGCAGCTTAGACATAGGACCCCCCAACTTC
CASSLDIGPPNF
>few|TRBJ1-2|TRBD1|TRBV29-1
TGCAGCGTTGATTTTCAGGGGGCAGATGGCTACACCTTC
CSVDFQGADGYTF
>-|TRBJ2-5|-|TRBV19
TGTGCCAGTAGTACACGCCCTCGCCAACGGGTACGGGAGACCCAGTACTTC
CASSTRPRQRVRETQYF
>-|TRBJ2-3|-|TRBV29-1
TGCAGCGCCGAGGGGGGGGGCACAGATACGCAGTATTTT
CSAEGGGTDTQYF
>-|TRBJ2-2|TRBD2|TRBV9
TGTGCCAGCAGCCATTCGCCTAGCGGGGAAGCGAACACCGGGGAGCTGTTTTTT
CASSHSPSGEANTGELFF
>-|TRBJ1-1|TRBD1|TRBV6-1
TGTGCCAGCAGTGGGCGACAGGGGAACACTGAAGCTTTCTTT
CASSGRQGNTEAFF
>-|TRBJ1-1|TRBD1|TRBV28
TGTGCCAGCACCCCATCGTCCGGGACAGCGAACACTGAAGCTTTCTTT
CASTPSSGTANTEAFF
>-|TRBJ1-2|TRBD1|TRBV5-1
TGCGCCAGCAGCGCCTGGACAGGGAACTATGGCTACACCTTC
CASSAWTGNYGYTF
>-|TRBJ2-7|TRBD1|TRBV7-2
TGTGCCAGCAGCTTTAACAGGGGCGACGAGCAGTACTTC
CASSFNRGDEQYF
>once|TRBJ2-5|-|TRBV7-8
TGTGCCAGCAGCTTAGTTCGAATGGGGCTCCAAGAGACCCAGTACTTC
CASSLVRMGLQETQYF
>-|TRBJ2-1|-|TRBV6-5
TGTGCCAGCAGTTACCTAGCGAACAATGAGCAGTTCTTC
CASSYLANNEQFF
>-|TRBJ2-5|TRBD2|TRBV5-8
TGTGCCAGCAGCTTGGATCGGGGGGTGGGCCAAGAGACCCAGTACTTC
CASSLDRGVGQETQYF
>-|TRBJ1-1|-|TRBV27
TGTGCCAGCATTTCCCGGGAGTTGGACACTGAAGCTTTCTTT
CASISRELDTEAFF
>-|TRBJ2-2|TRBD1|TRBV29-1
TGCAGCGTTGAAACAGGGGGGACCGGGGAGCTGTTTTTT
CSVETGGTGELFF
>-|TRBJ2-3|-|TRBV7-3
TGTGCCAGCAGCTCGTACAGCACAGATACGCAGTATTTT
CASSSYSTDTQYF
>once|TRBJ2-1|-|TRBV11-3
TGTGCCAGCAGCTTAACTTCCCTGGGCGGGACCTCCTACAATGAGCAGTTCTTC
CASSLTSLGGTSYNEQFF
>-|TRBJ1-2|-|TRBV18
TGTGCCAGCTCACCACGGGAGACTAACCGTTTCTACGGCTACACCTTC
CASSPRETNRFYGYTF
>-|TRBJ2-7|TRBD2|TRBV6-5
TGTGCCAGCAGAGCGGGAGGGAACGAGCAGTACTTC
CASRAGGNEQYF
>-|TRBJ2-3|-|TRBV4-2
TGTGCCAGCAGCCAAGAACCCCACGGGTTGCCGCAGTATTTT
CASSQEPHGLPQYF
>-|TRBJ2-3|-|TRBV5-1
TGCGCCAGCAGCGCTTCCCCAGATACGCAGTATTTT
CASSASPDTQYF
>-|TRBJ1-2|-|TRBV30
TGTGCCTGGAGTCTCCGGACAGATAACTATGGCTACACCTTC
CAWSLRTDNYGYTF
>-|TRBJ2-2|-|TRBV5-1
TGCGCCAGCTCGGTGACGAACACCGGGGAGCTGTTTTTT
CASSVTNTGELFF
>few|TRBJ2-1|TRBD2|TRBV28
TGTGCCAGCAGTTTCGAGGGGCGGACTAGCGGGTACAATGAGCAGTTCTTC
CASSFEGRTSGYNEQFF
>-|TRBJ2-1|-|TRBV11-1
TGTGCCAGCAGCCCCGGACAGTCAATTCACCATGAGCAGTTCTTC
CASSPGQSIHHEQFF
>-|TRBJ1-1|-|TRBV11-1
TGTGCCAGCAGCCAACAAATGAACACTGAAGCTTTCTTT
CASSQQMNTEAFF
>-|TRBJ1-3|-|TRBV25-1
TGTGCCAGCAGTCTCCCGGGGCGTGGAAACACCATATATTTT
CASSLPGRGNTIYF
>-|TRBJ1-3|-|TRBV11-2
TGTGCCAGCAGCCCCGGGTCTTCGGGCGGAAACACCATATATTTT
CASSPGSSGGNTIYF
>-|TRBJ1-1|-|TRBV7-2
TGTGCCAGCAGCTTAGGGGGGGGCGCCGGCCGTGAAGCTTTCTTT
CASSLGGGAGREAFF
>-|TRBJ1-1|-|TRBV7-9
TGTGCCAGCAGCTTAGGGTTACAGGGGAACACTGAAGCTTTCTTT
CASSLGLQGNTEAFF
>-|TRBJ1-1|-|TRBV7-9
TGTGCCAGCAGCTTAGGTCTTAGGGGGGAAGCTTTCTTT
CASSLGLRGEAFF
>-|TRBJ2-5|-|TRBV5-1
TGCGCCAGCAGCCTCTTGGACGGCCCTCCCACAGAGACCCAGTACTTC
CASSLLDGPPTETQYF
>-|TRBJ2-5|-|TRBV30
TGTGCCTGGAGTGTAGTGGATAGCGGAGAGACCCAGTACTTC
CAWSVVDSGETQYF
>-|TRBJ2-1|TRBD1|TRBV7-2
TGTGCCAGCAGCTACCAACCAAACAGGGGTAAGGAGCAGTTCTTC
CASSYQPNRGKEQFF